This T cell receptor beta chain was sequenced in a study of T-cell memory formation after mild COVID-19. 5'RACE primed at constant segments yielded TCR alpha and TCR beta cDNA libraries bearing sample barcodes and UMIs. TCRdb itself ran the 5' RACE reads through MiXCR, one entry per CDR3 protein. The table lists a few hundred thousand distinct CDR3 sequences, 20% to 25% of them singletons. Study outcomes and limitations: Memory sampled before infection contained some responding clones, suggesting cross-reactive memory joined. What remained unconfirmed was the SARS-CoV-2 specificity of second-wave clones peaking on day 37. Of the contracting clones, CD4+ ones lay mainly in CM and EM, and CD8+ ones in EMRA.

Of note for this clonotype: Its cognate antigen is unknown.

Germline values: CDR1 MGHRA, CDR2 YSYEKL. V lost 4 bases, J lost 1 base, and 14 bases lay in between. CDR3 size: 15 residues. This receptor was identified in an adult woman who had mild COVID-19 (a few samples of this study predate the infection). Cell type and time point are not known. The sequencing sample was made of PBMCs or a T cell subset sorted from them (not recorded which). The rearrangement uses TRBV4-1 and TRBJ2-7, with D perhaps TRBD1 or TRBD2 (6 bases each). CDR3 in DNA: TGCGCCAGCAGCCCCAGTTGGGGGGCTTCCTACGAGCAGTACTTC. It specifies CASSPSWGASYEQYF.